The 10 T cell receptor beta chains below come from one sample, sequenced in a study of human T cells and chemical hapten exposure. Each CDR3 protein gets one entry after TCRdb re-called the 5' RACE reads with MiXCR. This sample carries roughly 81,000 distinct CDR3 sequences, less than 9.5% of them seen once, and the ten largest clones take under 3%. It was unfractionated whole blood from which total RNA was extracted. Receptor source: a male donor in good health.

This clonotype came up many times. The genes are TRBV20-1 and TRBJ1-2; a possible D gene is TRBD1 (6 bases). CDR1 and CDR2 (germline): DFQATT, SNEGSKA (reference sequence). The CDR3 runs 18 residues. Trimming left V 1 base short and J 0 bases short, with 21 bases between. The CDR3 DNA follows: TGCAGTGCTAGAGTGCCCTTACTCGGGACATCTGCTAACTATGGCTACACCTTC. It translates to CSARVPLLGTSANYGYTF.

This clonotype has ten or more counts. The chain recombines TRBV29-1 with TRBJ2-1; no firm D call. The CDR3 runs 13 residues. Trimming shortened V by 2 bases and J by 2 bases, and 7 bases separated the two germline ends. The germline V gene encodes CDR1 SQVTM and CDR2 ANQGSEA. The CDR3 loop reads CSVEQIAYNEQFF. DNA of the CDR3: TGCAGCGTTGAACAGATCGCCTACAATGAGCAGTTCTTC.

The V and J genes are TRBV20-1 and TRBJ2-2, with 11 bases fitting TRBD2. This CDR3 comprises 15 residues. The junction had 10 bases not matched to a gene; V was cut back by 7 bases and J by 6 bases. Germline V lookup: CDR1 DFQATT, CDR2 SNEGSKA (reference sequence). Here the CDR3 DNA reads TGCAGTGGCGAGCGCCTAGCGGGGGGCCCCGGGGAGCTGTTTTTT. It translates to CSGERLAGGPGELFF.

Remarks on this clonotype: At one end, the junction sequence differs from germline, possibly due to a read error. In DNA form, the CDR3 reads TGTGCCAGCAGCTCTTCTCCATCTTATACGGATGGCCACACCTTC. As protein: CASSSSPSYTDGHTF. This chain joins TRBV7-9 and TRBJ1-2; unclear D gene. Germline assignment: CDR1 SEHNR and CDR2 FQNEAQ (reference sequence). This CDR3 region has 15 residues.

The V call is TRBV7-2, the J call TRBJ2-7; TRBD1 might be the D (6 bases). Germline V gene sequence: CDR1 SGHTA, CDR2 FQGNSA. The CDR3 has 13 residues. The V gene lost 7 bases and the J gene lost 3 bases, with 13 bases spanning the gap. CDR3 region: CASNFRQDYEQYF. The DNA of the CDR3 is TGTGCCAGCAACTTTAGACAGGACTACGAGCAGTACTTC.

The chain has TRBV29-1 and TRBJ2-7; TRBD2 agrees at 9 bases. CDR3 length: 12 residues. With 6 bases clipped from V and 4 bases from J, the junction kept 4 bases outside the gene matches. Germline V gene lookup returns CDR1 SQVTM and CDR2 ANQGSEA. CDR3 coding DNA: TGCAGCGTCGGGACTAGCAGTTACGAGCAGTACTTC. This translates into CSVGTSSYEQYF.

The chain joins TRBV3-1 to TRBJ2-5; 7 bases line up with TRBD2. V dropped 0 bases and J dropped 4; count of bases not matched to a gene: 5. The CDR3 sequence is 15 residues long. Germline lookup yields CDR1 LGHDT and CDR2 YNNKEL (reference sequence). This chain's CDR3 is CASSQESAGAETQYF. CDR3 bases: TGTGCCAGCAGCCAAGAAAGTGCGGGAGCAGAGACCCAGTACTTC.

This clonotype was detected many times. This chain joins TRBV14 and TRBJ2-1; possibly TRBD2 for D (6 bases). Trimming removed 7 bases at V and 0 bases at J, with 13 bases between. Per the germline V gene, CDR1 is SGHDN and CDR2 is FVKESK. CDR3 length equals 15 residues. The CDR3 here is CASKSGGDSYNEQFF. The CDR3 DNA reads as TGTGCCAGCAAGTCAGGAGGGGACTCCTACAATGAGCAGTTCTTC.

The J gene is TRBJ2-7, the V gene TRBV7-9; TRBD1 matches 8 bases. The CDR3 runs to 16 residues. Germline V gives CDR1 SEHNR, CDR2 FQNEAQ (reference sequence). Trimming removed 5 bases from V and 2 bases from J; junction bases left unmatched: 11. CDR3 bases: TGTGCCAGCAGCCAACCCGGACAGGGAAGAGCCTACGAGCAGTACTTC. Protein product: CASSQPGQGRAYEQYF.

This clonotype was seen more than once but under ten times. V and J are TRBV3-1 and TRBJ2-5; a weak D match, TRBD2 (5 bases). Trimming cost V 1 base and J 0 bases, with 9 bases left between them. CDR1 and CDR2 from the germline V gene are LGHDT and YNNKEL (reference sequence). This CDR3 is built from 15 residues. CDR3 loop: CASSQGPGNQETQYF. CDR3 coding DNA: TGTGCCAGCAGCCAAGGACCGGGAAACCAAGAGACCCAGTACTTC.